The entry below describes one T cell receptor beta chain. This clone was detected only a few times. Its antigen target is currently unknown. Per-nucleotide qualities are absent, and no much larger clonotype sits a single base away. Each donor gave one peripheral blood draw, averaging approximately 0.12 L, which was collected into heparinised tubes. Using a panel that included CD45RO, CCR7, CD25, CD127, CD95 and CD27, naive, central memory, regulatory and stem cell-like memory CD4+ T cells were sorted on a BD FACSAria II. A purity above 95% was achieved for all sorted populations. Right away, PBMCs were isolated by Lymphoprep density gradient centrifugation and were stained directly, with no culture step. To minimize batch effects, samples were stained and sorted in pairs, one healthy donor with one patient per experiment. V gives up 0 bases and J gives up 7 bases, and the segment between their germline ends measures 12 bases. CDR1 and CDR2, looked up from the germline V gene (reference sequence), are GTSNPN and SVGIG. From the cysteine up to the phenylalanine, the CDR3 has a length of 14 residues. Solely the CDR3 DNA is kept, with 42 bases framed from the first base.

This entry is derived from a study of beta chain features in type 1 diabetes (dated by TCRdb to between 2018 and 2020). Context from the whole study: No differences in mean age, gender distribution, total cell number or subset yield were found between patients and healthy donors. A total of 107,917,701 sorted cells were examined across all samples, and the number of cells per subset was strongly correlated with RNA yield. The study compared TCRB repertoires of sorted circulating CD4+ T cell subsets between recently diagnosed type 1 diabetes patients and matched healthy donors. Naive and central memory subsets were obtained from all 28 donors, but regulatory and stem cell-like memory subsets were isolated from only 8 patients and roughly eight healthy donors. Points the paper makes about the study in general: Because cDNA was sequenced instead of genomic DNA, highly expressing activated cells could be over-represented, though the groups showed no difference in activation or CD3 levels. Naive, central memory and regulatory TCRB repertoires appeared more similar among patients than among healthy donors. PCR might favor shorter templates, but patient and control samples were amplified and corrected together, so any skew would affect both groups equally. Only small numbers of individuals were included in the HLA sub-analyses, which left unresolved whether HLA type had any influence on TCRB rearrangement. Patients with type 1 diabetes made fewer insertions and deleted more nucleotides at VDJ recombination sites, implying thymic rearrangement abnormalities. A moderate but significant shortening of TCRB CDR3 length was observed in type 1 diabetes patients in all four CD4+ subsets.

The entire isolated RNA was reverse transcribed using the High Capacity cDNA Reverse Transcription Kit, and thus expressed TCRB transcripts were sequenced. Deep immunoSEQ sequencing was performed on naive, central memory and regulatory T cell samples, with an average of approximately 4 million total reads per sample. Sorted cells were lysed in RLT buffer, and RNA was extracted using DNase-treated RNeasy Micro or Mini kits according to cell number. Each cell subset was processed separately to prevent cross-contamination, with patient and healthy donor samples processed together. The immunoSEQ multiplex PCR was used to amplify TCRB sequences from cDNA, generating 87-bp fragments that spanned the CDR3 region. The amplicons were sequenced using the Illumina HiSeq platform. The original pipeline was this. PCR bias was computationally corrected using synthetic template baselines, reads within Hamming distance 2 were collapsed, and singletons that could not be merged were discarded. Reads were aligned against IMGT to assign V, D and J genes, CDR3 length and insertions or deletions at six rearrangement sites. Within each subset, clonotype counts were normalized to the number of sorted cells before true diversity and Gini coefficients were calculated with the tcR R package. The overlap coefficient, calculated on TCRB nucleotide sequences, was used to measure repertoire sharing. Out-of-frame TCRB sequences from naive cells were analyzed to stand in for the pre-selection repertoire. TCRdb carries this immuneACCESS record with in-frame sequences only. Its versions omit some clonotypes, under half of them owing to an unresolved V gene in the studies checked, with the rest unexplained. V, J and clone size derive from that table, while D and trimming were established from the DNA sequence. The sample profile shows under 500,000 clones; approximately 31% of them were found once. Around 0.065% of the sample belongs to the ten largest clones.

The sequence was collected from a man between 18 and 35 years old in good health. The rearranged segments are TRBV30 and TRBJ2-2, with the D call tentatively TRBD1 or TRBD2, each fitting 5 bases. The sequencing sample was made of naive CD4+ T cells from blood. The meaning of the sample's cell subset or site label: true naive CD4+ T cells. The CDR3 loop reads CAWSVRGADGELFF. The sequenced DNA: TGTGCCTGGAGTGTACGAGGGGCGGACGGGGAGCTGTTTTTT.